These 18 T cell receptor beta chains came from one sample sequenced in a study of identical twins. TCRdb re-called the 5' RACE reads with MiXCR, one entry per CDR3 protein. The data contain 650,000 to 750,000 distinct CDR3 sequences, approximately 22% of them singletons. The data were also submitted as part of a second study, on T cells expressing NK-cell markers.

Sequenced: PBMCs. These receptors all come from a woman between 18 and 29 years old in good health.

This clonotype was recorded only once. CDR3 residues: CASSPRGMGGGFYNEQFF. CDR3 sequence (DNA): TGTGCCAGCAGTCCACGGGGTATGGGCGGGGGCTTTTACAATGAGCAGTTCTTC. The chain links TRBV28 to TRBJ2-1; D may be TRBD2 (7 bases). CDR3 length equals 18 residues. V dropped 5 bases and J dropped 4 bases, with 24 bases sitting between them. Germline V gives CDR1 MDHEN, CDR2 SYDVKM. The full variable domain, its missing parts supplied by reference TRBV28 and TRBJ2-1, is DVKVTQSSRYLVKRTGEKVFLECVQDMDHENMFWYRQDPGLGLRLIYFSYDVKMKEKGDIPEGYSVSREKKERFSLILESASTNQTSMYLCASSPRGMGGGFYNEQFFGPGTRLTVL.

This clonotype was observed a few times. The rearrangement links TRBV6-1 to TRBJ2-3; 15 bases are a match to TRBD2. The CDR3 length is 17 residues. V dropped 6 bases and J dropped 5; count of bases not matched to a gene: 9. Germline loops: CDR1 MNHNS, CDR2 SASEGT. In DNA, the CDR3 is TGTGCCAGCAGCCGATCCGGACTAGCGGGGGGGCAAGATACGCAGTATTTT. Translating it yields CASSRSGLAGGQDTQYF.

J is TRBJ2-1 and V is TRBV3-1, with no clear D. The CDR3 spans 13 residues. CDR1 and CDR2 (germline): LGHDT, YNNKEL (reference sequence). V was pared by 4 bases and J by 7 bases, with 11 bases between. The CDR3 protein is CASSLFMSNEQFF. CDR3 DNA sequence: TGTGCCAGCAGCCTGTTCATGAGTAATGAGCAGTTCTTC.

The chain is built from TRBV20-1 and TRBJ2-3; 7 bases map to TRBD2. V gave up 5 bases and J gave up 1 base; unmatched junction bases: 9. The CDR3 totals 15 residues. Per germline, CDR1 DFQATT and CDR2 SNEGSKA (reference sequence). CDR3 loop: CSALSGWVGTDTQYF. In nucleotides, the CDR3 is TGCAGTGCTCTTAGCGGGTGGGTTGGCACAGATACGCAGTATTTT.

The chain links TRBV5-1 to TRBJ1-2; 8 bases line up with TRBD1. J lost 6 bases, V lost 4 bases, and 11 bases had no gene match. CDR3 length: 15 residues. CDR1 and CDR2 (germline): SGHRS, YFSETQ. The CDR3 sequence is CASSSGRGLLHGYTF. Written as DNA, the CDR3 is TGCGCCAGCAGCAGTGGCAGGGGGCTGTTGCATGGCTACACCTTC.

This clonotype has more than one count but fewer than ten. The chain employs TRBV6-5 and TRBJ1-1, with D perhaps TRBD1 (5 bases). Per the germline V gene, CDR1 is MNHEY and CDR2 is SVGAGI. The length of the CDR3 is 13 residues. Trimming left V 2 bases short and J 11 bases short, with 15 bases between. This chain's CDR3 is CASSYRTRSWAFF. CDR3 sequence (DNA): TGTGCCAGCAGTTACCGGACAAGAAGTTGGGCTTTCTTT.

The CDR3 sequence: CASSSRQGAREQYF. CDR3 nucleotide sequence: TGTGCCAGCAGCTCAAGACAGGGGGCAAGAGAGCAGTACTTC. The chain couples TRBV7-2 to TRBJ2-7; the match to TRBD1 covers 10 bases. The CDR3 is made up of 14 amino acids. V lost 4 bases to trimming and J lost 7 bases; unmatched junction nucleotides: 7. Per the germline V gene, CDR1 is SGHTA and CDR2 is FQGNSA.

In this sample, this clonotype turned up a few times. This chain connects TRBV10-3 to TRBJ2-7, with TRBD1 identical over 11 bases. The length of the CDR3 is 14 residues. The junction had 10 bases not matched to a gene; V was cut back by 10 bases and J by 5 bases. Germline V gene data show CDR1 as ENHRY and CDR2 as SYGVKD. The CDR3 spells CATILGQGANEQYF. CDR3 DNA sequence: TGTGCCACTATACTAGGACAGGGGGCCAACGAGCAGTACTTC.

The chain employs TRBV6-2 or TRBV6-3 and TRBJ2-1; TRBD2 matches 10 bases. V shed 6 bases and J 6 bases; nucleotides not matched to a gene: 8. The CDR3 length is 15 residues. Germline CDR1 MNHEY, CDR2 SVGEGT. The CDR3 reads CASRSGLAVSNEQFF. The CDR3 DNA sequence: TGTGCCAGCAGATCTGGACTAGCGGTGAGCAATGAGCAGTTCTTC.

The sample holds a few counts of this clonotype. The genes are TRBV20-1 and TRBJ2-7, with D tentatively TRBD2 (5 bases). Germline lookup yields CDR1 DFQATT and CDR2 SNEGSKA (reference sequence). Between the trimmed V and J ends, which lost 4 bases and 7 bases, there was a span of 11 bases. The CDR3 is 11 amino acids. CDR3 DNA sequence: TGCAGTGCTAAGGGAGTGGGGGAGCAGTACTTC. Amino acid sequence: CSAKGVGEQYF.

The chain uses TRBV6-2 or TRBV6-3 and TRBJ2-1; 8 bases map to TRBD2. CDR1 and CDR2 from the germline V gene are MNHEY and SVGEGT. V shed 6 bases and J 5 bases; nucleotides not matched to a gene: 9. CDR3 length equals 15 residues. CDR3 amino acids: CASSFSGRGDNEQFF. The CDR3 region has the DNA TGTGCCAGCAGCTTCAGCGGGAGAGGGGACAATGAGCAGTTCTTC.

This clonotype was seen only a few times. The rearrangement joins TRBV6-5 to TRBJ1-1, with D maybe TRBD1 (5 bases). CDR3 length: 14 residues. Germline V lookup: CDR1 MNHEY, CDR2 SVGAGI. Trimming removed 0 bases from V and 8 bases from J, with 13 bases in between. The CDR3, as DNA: TGTGCCAGCAGTTACTCGAGGGGCACAAAAGAAGCTTTCTTT. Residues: CASSYSRGTKEAFF.

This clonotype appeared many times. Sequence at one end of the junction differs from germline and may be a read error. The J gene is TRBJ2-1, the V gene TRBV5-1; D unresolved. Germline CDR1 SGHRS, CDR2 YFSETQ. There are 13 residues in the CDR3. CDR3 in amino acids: CASSFSGYNEQFF. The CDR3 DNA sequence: TGTGCCAGCAGTTTCTCCGGGTACAATGAGCAGTTCTTC.

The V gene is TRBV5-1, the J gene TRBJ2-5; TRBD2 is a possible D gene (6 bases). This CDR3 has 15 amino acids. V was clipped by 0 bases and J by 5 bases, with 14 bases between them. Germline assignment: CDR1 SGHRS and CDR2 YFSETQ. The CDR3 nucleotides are TGCGCCAGCAGCTTGGAGGGCGGGGCGGCGGAGACCCAGTACTTC. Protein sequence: CASSLEGGAAETQYF.

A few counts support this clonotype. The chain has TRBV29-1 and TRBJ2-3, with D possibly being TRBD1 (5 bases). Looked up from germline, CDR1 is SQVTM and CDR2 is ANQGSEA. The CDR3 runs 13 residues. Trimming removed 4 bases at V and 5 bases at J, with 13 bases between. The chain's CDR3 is CSVAEGVGDTQYF. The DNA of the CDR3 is TGCAGCGTTGCCGAAGGGGTCGGAGATACGCAGTATTTT.

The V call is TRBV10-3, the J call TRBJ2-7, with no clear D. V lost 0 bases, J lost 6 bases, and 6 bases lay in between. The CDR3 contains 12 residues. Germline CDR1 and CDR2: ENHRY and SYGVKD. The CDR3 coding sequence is TGTGCCATCAGTGAGTCGGCAGGCGAGCAGTACTTC. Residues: CAISESAGEQYF.

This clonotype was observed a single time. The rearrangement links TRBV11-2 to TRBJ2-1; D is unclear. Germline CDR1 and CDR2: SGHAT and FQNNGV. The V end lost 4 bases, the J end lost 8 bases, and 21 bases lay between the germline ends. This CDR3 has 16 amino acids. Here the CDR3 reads CASSSYSSQTGYEQFF. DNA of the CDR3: TGTGCCAGCAGCTCCTACTCCTCCCAAACTGGCTATGAGCAGTTCTTC. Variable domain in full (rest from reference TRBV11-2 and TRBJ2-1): EAGVAQSPRYKIIEKRQSVAFWCNPISGHATLYWYQQILGQGPKLLIQFQNNGVVDDSQLPKDRFSAERLKGVDSTLKIQPAKLEDSAVYLCASSSYSSQTGYEQFFGPGTRLTVL.

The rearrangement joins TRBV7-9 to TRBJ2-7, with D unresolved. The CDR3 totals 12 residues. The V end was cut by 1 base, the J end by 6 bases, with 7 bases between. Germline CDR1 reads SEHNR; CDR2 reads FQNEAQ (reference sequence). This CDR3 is CASSLEALEQYF. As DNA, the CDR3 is TGTGCCAGCAGCTTAGAGGCCCTCGAGCAGTACTTC. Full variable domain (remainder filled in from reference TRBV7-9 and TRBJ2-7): DTGVSQNPRHKITKRGQNVTFRCDPISEHNRLYWYRQTLGQGPEFLTYFQNEAQLEKSRLLSDRFSAERPKGSFSTLEIQRTEQGDSAMYLCASSLEALEQYFGPGTRLTVT.